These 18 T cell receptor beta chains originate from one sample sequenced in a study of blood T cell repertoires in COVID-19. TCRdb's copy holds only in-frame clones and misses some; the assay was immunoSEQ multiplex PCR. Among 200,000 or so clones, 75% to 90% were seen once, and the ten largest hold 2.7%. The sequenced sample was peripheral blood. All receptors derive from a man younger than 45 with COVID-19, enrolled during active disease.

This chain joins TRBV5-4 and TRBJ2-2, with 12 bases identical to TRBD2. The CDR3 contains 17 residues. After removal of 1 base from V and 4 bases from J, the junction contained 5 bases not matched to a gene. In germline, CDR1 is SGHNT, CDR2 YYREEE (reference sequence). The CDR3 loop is CASSLLAGGPSTGELFF. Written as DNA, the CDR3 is TGTGCCAGCAGCTTGCTAGCGGGAGGGCCGAGCACCGGGGAGCTGTTTTTT.

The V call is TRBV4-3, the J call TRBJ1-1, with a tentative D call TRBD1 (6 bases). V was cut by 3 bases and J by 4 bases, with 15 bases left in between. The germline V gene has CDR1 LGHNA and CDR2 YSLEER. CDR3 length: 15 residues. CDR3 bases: TGCGCCAGCAGCCATCTCTACAGGGTTGGCACTGAAGCTTTCTTT. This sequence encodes CASSHLYRVGTEAFF.

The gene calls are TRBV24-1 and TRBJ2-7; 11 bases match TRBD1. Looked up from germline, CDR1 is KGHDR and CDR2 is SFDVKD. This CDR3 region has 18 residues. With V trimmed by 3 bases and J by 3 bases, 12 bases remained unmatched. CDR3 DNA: TGTGCCACCAGTGATCATTCGACCCCGGGACAGGGGGTCTACGAGCAGTACTTC. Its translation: CATSDHSTPGQGVYEQYF.

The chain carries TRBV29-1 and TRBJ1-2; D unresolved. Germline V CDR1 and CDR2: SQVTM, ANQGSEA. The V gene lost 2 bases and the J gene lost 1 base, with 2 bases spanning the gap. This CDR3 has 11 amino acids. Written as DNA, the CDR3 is TGCAGCGTTGAACATAACTATGGCTACACCTTC. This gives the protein CSVEHNYGYTF.

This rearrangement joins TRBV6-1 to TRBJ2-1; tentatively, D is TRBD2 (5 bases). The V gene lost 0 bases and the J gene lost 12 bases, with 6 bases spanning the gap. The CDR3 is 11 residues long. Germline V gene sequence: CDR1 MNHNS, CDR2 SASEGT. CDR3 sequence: CASSEALAQFF. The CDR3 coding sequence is TGTGCCAGCAGTGAAGCGCTAGCGCAGTTCTTC.

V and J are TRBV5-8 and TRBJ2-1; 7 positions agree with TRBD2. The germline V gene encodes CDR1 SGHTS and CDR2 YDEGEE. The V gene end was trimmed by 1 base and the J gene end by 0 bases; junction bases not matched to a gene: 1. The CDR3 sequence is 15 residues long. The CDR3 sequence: CASSLSGNSYNEQFF. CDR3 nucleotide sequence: TGTGCCAGCAGCTTGAGCGGGAACTCCTACAATGAGCAGTTCTTC.

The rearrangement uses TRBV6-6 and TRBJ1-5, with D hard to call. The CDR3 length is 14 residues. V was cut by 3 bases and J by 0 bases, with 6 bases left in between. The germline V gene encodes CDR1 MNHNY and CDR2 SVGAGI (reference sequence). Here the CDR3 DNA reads TGTGCCAGCAGTTATTATAATAGCAATCAGCCCCAGCATTTT. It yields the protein CASSYYNSNQPQHF.

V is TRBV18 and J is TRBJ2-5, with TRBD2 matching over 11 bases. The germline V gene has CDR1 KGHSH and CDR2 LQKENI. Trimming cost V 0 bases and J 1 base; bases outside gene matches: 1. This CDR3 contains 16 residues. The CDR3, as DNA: TGTGCCAGCTCACCACCGGGACTAGCGGTCCAAGAGACCCAGTACTTC. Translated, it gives CASSPPGLAVQETQYF.

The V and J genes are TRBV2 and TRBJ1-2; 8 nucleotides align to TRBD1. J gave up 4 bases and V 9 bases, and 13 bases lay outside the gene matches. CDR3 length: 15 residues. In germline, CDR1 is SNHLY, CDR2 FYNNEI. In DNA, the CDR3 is TGTGCCAGACAGGGGGTCCTGATTTTGGGCTATGGCTACACCTTC. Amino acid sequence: CARQGVLILGYGYTF.

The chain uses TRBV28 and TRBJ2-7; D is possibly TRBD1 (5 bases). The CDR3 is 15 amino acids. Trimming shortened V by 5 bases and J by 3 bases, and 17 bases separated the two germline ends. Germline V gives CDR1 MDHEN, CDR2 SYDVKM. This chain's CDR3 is CASSPSGPLYYEQYF. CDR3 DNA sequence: TGTGCCAGCAGTCCCTCAGGGCCCCTATACTACGAGCAGTACTTC.

The DNA of the CDR3 is TGTGCCAGCAGCCGCAGAACAGTCACAGATACGCAGTATTTT. It codes for CASSRRTVTDTQYF. V and J are TRBV7-3 and TRBJ2-3; D gene unclear. V was trimmed by 5 bases and J by 2 bases, leaving 11 bases between them. The CDR3 length is 14 residues. CDR1 and CDR2 from the germline V gene are SGHTA and FQGTGA.

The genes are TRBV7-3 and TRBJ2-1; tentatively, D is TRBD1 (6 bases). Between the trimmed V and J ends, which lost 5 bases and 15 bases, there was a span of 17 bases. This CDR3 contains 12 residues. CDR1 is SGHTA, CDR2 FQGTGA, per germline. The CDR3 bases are TGTGCCAGCAGCGTATCGACAGGCCGACTGTTCTTC. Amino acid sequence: CASSVSTGRLFF.

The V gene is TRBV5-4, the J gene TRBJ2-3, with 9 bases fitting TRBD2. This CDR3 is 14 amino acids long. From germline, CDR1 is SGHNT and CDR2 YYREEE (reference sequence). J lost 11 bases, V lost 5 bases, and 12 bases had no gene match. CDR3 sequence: CASSTGLAVEGQYF. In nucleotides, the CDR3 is TGTGCCAGCAGTACGGGACTAGCCGTCGAGGGGCAGTATTTT.

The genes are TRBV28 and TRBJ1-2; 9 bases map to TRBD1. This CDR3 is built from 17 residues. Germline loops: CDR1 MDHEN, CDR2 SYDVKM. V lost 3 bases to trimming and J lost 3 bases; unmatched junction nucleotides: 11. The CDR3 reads CASSLGRDRVLHYGYTF. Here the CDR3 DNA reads TGTGCCAGCAGTTTGGGGCGGGACAGGGTTCTTCACTATGGCTACACCTTC.

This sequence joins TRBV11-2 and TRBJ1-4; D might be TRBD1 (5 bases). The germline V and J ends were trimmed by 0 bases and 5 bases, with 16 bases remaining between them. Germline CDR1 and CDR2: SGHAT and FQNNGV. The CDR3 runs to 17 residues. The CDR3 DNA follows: TGTGCCAGCAGCTTAGATTACAGGCAATTTAAAAATGAAAAACTGTTTTTT. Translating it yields CASSLDYRQFKNEKLFF.

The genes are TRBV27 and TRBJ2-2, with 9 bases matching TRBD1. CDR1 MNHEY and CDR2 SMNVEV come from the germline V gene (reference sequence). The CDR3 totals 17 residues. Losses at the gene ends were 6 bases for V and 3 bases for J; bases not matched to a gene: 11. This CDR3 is CASSRDRVPYYTGELFF. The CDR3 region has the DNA TGTGCCAGCAGCCGGGACAGGGTGCCTTATTACACCGGGGAGCTGTTTTTT.

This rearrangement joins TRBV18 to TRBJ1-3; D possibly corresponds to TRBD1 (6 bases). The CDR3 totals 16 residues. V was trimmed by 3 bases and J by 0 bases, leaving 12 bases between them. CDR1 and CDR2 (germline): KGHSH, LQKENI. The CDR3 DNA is TGTGCCAGCTCACCGGAGGACAGAACCTCTGGAAACACCATATATTTT. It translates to CASSPEDRTSGNTIYF.

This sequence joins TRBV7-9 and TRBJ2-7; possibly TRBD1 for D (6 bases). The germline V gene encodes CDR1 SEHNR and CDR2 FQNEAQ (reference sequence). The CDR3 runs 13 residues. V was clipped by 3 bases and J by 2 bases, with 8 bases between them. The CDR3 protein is CASSFGGAYEQYF. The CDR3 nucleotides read TGTGCCAGCAGCTTTGGGGGCGCCTACGAGCAGTACTTC.